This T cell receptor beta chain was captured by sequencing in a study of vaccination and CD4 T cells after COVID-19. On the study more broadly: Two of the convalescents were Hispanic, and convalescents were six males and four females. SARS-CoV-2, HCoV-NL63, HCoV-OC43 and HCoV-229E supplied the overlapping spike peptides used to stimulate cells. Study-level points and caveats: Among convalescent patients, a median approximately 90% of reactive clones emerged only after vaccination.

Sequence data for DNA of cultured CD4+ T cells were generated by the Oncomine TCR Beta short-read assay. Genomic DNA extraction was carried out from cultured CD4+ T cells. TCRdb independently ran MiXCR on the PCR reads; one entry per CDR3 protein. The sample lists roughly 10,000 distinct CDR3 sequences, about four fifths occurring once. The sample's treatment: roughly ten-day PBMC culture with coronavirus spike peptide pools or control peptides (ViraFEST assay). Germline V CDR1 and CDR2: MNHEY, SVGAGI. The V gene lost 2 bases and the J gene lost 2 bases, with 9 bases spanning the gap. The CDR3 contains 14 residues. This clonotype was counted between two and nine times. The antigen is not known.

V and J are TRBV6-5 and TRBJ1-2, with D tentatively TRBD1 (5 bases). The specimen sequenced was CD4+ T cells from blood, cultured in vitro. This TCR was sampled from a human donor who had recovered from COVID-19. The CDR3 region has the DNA TGTGCCAGCAGTTACGTGGACACGAACTATGGCTACACCTTC. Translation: CASSYVDTNYGYTF.